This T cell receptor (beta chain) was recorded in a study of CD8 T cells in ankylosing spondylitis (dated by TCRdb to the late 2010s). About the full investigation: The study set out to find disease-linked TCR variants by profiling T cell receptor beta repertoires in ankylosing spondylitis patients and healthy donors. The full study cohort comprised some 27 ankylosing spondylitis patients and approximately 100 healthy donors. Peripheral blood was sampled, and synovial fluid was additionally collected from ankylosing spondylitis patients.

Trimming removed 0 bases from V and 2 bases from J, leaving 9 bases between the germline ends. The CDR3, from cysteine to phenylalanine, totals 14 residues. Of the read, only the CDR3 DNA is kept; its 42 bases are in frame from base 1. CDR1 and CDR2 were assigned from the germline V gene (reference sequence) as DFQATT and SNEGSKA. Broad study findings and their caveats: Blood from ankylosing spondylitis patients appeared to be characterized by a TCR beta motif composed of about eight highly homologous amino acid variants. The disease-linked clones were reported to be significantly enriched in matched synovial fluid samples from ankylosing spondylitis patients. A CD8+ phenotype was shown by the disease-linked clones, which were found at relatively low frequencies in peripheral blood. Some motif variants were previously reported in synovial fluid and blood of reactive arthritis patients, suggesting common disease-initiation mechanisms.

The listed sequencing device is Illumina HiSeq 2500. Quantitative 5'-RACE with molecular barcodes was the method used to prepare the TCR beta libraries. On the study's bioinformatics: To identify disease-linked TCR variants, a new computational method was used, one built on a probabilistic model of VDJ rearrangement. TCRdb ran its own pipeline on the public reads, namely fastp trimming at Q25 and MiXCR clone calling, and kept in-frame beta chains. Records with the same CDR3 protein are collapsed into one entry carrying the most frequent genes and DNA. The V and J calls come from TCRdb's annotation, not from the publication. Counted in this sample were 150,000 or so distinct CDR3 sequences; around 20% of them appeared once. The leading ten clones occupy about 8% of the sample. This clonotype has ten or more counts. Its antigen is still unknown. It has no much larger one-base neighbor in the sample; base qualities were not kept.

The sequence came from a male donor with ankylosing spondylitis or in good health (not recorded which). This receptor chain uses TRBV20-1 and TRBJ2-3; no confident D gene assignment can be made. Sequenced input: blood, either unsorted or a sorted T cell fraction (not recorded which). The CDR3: CSAREGGVTDTQYF. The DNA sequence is TGCAGTGCTAGAGAGGGCGGAGTCACAGATACGCAGTATTTT.